This is a list of T cell receptor beta chains from one sample in a study of shared clonotypes between healthy human individuals. Only in-frame clones appear in the TCRdb table, and some are missing; sequencing was by immunoSEQ multiplex PCR. The data show millions of clones, roughly 96% seen once. Sequencing was carried out using naive CD4+ T cells sorted from blood. The receptors derive from a man younger than 35 in good health. CDR3s include the opening cysteine and the closing phenylalanine or tryptophan. Fields, in order: clone size, J gene, V gene, CDR3 protein. Rows may omit the clone size; those that give it use once, few, many or a size class.

.,TRBJ1-3,TRBV21-1,CASSKHKGEYTIYF
.,TRBJ2-2,TRBV6-5,CASSIAGGATGELFF
.,TRBJ2-5,TRBV18,CASSGQQETQYF
.,TRBJ2-1,TRBV6-1,CASSDRQGRGNEQFF
.,TRBJ1-5,TRBV2,CASSEDTGTLPQHF
.,TRBJ2-1,TRBV5-1,CASSWVAGEVYNEQFF
.,TRBJ1-2,TRBV7-2,CASSLATAGGGGYTF
.,TRBJ1-2,TRBV7-8,CASSLPLPVRGYLTESYGYTF
.,TRBJ2-3,TRBV5-5,CASSLGSGSIRDTQYF
.,TRBJ2-7,TRBV6-5,CASSPGGRITYEQYF
once,TRBJ1-5,TRBV19,CASSIVGQGGQPQHF
.,TRBJ2-2,TRBV30,CAWSRRTVGELFF